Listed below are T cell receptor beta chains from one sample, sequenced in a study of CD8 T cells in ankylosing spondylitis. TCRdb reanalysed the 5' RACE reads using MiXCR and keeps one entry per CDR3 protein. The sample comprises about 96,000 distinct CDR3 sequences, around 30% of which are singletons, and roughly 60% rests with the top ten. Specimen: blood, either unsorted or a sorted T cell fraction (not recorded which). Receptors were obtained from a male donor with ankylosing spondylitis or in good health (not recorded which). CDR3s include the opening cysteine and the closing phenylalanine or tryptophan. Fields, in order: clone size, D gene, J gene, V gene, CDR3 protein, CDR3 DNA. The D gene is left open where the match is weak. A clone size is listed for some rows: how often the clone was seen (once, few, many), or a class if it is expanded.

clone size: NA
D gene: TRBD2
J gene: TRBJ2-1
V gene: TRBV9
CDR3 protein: CASSATELAGGNEQFF
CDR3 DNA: TGTGCCAGCAGCGCCACAGAACTAGCGGGGGGCAATGAGCAGTTCTTC

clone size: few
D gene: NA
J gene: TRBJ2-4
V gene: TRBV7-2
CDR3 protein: CASSLGVRGNIQYF
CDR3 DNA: TGTGCCAGCAGCTTAGGGGTCCGAGGAAACATTCAGTACTTC

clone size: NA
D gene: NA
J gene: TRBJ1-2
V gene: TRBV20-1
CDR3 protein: CSAYELGGRVYGYTF
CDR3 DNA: TGCAGTGCCTATGAGCTCGGGGGGCGCGTCTATGGCTACACCTTC

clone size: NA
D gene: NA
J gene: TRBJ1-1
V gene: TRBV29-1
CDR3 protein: CSVPGRRAQAFF
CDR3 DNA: TGCAGCGTTCCGGGACGGAGAGCACAGGCTTTCTTT

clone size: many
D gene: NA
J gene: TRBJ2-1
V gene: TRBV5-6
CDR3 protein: CASSLVRDGYNEQFF
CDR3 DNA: TGTGCCAGCAGCTTGGTGAGGGACGGTTACAATGAGCAGTTCTTC

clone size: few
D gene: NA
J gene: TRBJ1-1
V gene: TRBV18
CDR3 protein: CASSPPVQGPEAFF
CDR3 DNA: TGTGCCAGCTCACCACCCGTGCAGGGGCCCGAAGCTTTCTTT

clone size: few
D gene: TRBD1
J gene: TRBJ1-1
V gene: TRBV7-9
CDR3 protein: CASSPGQGASTEAFF
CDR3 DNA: TGTGCCAGCAGCCCCGGACAGGGGGCGTCCACTGAAGCTTTCTTT

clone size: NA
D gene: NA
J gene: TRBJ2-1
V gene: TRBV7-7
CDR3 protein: CASSLGRGDEQFF
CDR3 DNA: TGTGCTAGCAGCTTGGGCAGGGGAGATGAGCAGTTCTTC

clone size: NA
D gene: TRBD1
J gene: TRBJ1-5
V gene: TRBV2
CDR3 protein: CASSKGQGAADSNQPQHF
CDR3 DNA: TGTGCCAGCAGCAAGGGACAGGGGGCCGCCGATAGCAATCAGCCCCAGCATTTT

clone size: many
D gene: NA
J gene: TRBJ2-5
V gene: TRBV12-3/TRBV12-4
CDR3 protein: CASREPSGETQYF
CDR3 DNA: TGTGCCAGCAGAGAGCCGAGTGGGGAGACCCAGTACTTC

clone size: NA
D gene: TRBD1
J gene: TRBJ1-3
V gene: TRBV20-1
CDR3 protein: CSALTGTGVGNTIYF
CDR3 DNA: TGCAGTGCTCTTACCGGGACAGGGGTCGGAAACACCATATATTTT

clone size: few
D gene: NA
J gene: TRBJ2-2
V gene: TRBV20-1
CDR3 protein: CSASFRGVNTGELFF
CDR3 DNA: TGCAGTGCTAGTTTCCGCGGGGTGAACACCGGGGAGCTGTTTTTT

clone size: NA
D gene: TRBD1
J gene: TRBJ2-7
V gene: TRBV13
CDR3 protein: CASSPGTGNTYEQYF
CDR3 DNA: TGTGCCAGCAGCCCAGGGACAGGGAATACCTACGAGCAGTACTTC

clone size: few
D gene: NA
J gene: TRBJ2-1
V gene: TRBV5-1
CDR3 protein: CASSLQDANEQFF
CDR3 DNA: TGCGCCAGCAGCTTGCAGGACGCCAATGAGCAGTTCTTC

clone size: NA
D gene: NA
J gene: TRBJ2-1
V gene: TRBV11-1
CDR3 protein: CASSLGGPQFF
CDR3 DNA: TGTGCCAGCAGCTTGGGCGGACCACAGTTCTTC

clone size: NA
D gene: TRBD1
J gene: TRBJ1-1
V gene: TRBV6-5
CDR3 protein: CASSYSPGQGNTEPFF
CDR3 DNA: TGTGCCAGCAGTTACTCCCCAGGACAGGGGAACACTGAACCTTTCTTT

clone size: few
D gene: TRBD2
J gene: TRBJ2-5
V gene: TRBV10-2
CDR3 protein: CASSPSHLAGPQETQYF
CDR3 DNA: TGCGCCAGCAGCCCATCCCATTTAGCGGGGCCCCAAGAGACCCAGTACTTC

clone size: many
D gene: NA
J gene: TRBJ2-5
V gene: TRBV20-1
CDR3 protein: CSALVVGVQETQYF
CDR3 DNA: TGCAGTGCCTTAGTAGTGGGGGTCCAAGAGACCCAGTACTTC

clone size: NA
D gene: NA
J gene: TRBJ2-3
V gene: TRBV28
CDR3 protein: CASSPPGQITDTQYF
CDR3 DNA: TGTGCCAGCAGTCCGCCGGGACAAATCACAGATACGCAGTATTTT

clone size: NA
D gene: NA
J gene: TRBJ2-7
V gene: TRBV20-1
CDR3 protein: CSARDSGGRYYEQYF
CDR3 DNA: TGCAGTGCTAGAGATAGTGGCGGGCGTTACTACGAGCAGTACTTC

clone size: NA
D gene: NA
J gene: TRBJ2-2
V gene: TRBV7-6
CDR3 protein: CASSLDHLGELFF
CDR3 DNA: TGTGCCAGCAGCTTAGACCATCTCGGGGAGCTGTTTTTT

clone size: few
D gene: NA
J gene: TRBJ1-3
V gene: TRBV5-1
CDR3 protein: CASSLEGSSAGNTIYF
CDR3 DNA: TGCGCCAGCAGCTTGGAGGGGTCGTCGGCTGGAAACACCATATATTTT

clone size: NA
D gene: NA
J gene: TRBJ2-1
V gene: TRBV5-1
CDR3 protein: CASSLADHSVPQFF
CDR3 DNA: TGCGCCAGCAGCTTGGCCGATCATTCCGTACCCCAGTTCTTC